This TCR beta chain was sequenced in a study of blood T cell repertoires in COVID-19. Study-level background: Both acute and convalescent COVID-19 samples were obtained from the United States, Italy and Spain. The analysed material was cDNA or gDNA that came from T cells, B-cell-depleted T cells, or PBMCs.

In the study's own analysis: Nucleated cell counts were estimated from reference gene primer amplification. Clones were read by immunoSEQ multiplex PCR, and TCRdb kept only the in-frame ones, dropping some. D and trimming were read from the DNA, whereas the V and J calls and clone size are those reported in that table. The sample has fewer than 200,000 clones; approximately 85% are singletons. This CDR3 is 17 amino acids long. V was clipped by 0 bases and J by 4 bases; unmatched bases: 6. The germline V gene has CDR1 SGDLS and CDR2 YYNGEE. The origin of this receptor is a woman in her sixties or seventies with acute or convalescent COVID-19. The chain joins TRBV9 to TRBJ1-3; 11 bases agree with TRBD1. Sequencing used peripheral blood. The CDR3 protein is CASSVGGQGVAGNTIYF. DNA of the CDR3: TGTGCCAGCAGCGTAGGGGGACAGGGGGTTGCCGGAAACACCATATATTTT.